Below are 20 T cell receptor beta chains sequenced from a single sample in a study of T cell responses to AZD1222 COVID-19 vaccine. The protocol was immunoSEQ multiplex PCR, while the TCRdb copy is restricted to in-frame clones and leaves out a portion. The data contain over 85,000 clones, 85% to 95% of them singletons. This material consisted of peripheral blood, taken on day 0 of AZD1222 vaccination. All receptors derive from an adult in good health.

The V and J genes are TRBV5-4 and TRBJ2-2, with D maybe TRBD1 (6 bases). Trimming pared 2 bases from V and 6 bases from J, leaving 8 bases between. CDR1 is SGHNT, CDR2 YYREEE, per germline (reference sequence). This CDR3 spans 13 amino acids. The CDR3 loop is CASSLQGPGELFF. CDR3 DNA: TGTGCCAGCAGCTTACAGGGTCCCGGGGAGCTGTTTTTT.

The V and J genes are TRBV5-1 and TRBJ2-7; TRBD2 agrees at 13 bases. The CDR3 consists of 15 residues. Germline assignment: CDR1 SGHRS and CDR2 YFSETQ. The trim removed 4 bases at V and 7 bases at J, leaving 8 bases unmatched. DNA of the CDR3: TGCGCCAGCAGCCCGGGGACTAGCGGGATATCGGAGCAGTACTTC. Translated: CASSPGTSGISEQYF.

The chain has TRBV11-3 and TRBJ2-1; D is undetermined. This CDR3 spans 17 amino acids. The V end lost 4 bases, the J end lost 0 bases, and 16 bases lay between the germline ends. Looked up from germline, CDR1 is SGHNT and CDR2 is YENEEA. The CDR3 reads CASSYTSETSSYNEQFF. DNA of the CDR3: TGTGCCAGCAGCTACACAAGCGAAACAAGCTCCTACAATGAGCAGTTCTTC. Full variable domain (rest looked up from reference TRBV11-3 and TRBJ2-1): EAGVVQSPRYKIIEKKQPVAFWCNPISGHNTLYWYLQNLGQGPELLIRYENEEAVDDSQLPKDRFSAERLKGVDSTLKIQPAELGDSAVYLCASSYTSETSSYNEQFFGPGTRLTVL.

The count of this clone is one. The CDR3 loop reads CASSLEMSETQYF. In DNA, the CDR3 is TGTGCCAGCAGCTTAGAGATGTCGGAGACCCAGTACTTC. This chain uses TRBV7-2 with TRBJ2-5; D remains ambiguous. This CDR3 comprises 13 residues. V shed 1 base and J shed 5 bases, with 8 bases lying between them. Per the germline V gene, CDR1 is SGHTA and CDR2 is FQGNSA.

The chain recombines TRBV7-8 with TRBJ1-6; D possibly corresponds to TRBD1 (5 bases). V shed 7 bases and J shed 10 bases, with 23 bases lying between them. CDR3 length: 16 residues. CDR1 and CDR2 from the germline V gene are SGHVS and FQNEAQ. The CDR3 protein is CASISGRFPHRSPLHF. The CDR3 DNA follows: TGTGCCAGCATTTCAGGGAGGTTTCCCCACAGGTCACCCCTCCACTTT.

The chain uses TRBV9 and TRBJ2-1; 8 bases map to TRBD2. Unmatched junction bases numbered 4, after V lost 0 bases and J lost 2 bases. This CDR3 contains 16 residues. Germline V CDR1 and CDR2: SGDLS, YYNGEE. The CDR3 sequence is CASSVDRRGAYNEQFF. The CDR3, as DNA: TGTGCCAGCAGCGTAGATCGGCGGGGGGCCTACAATGAGCAGTTCTTC.

The chain uses TRBV4-1 and TRBJ1-4; D call uncertain. CDR1 is MGHRA, CDR2 YSYEKL, per germline. With 0 bases removed from V and 5 bases from J, the gap between germline ends came to 13 bases. The CDR3 extends over 16 amino acids. This CDR3 reads CASSQDFTDKNEKLFF. The CDR3 DNA reads as TGCGCCAGCAGCCAAGATTTCACAGATAAAAATGAAAAACTGTTTTTT.

The V gene is TRBV12-3 or TRBV12-4, the J gene TRBJ2-7; 8 positions agree with TRBD2. V trimming: 7 bases; J trimming: 8 bases; junction bases outside the gene matches: 7. The CDR3 covers 12 residues. The CDR3 DNA sequence: TGTGCCAGCAACCGTCGGGAGGGTAAGCAGTACTTC. Amino acid sequence: CASNRREGKQYF.

The V call is TRBV6-5, the J call TRBJ1-1; D uncertain. The CDR3 is 16 amino acids. Germline CDR1 MNHEY, CDR2 SVGAGI. Trimming cost V 0 bases and J 0 bases, with 11 bases left between them. Here the CDR3 DNA reads TGTGCCAGCAGTTACTCGATGGAACCCATGAACACTGAAGCTTTCTTT. It specifies CASSYSMEPMNTEAFF.

The chain carries TRBV19 and TRBJ2-5, with 11 bases matching TRBD2. V lost 1 base to trimming and J lost 1 base; unmatched junction nucleotides: 5. The CDR3 has 17 residues. CDR1 is LNHDA and CDR2 is SQIVND in the germline V gene (reference sequence). This chain's CDR3 is CASSIGTSGGGQETQYF. The CDR3, as DNA: TGTGCCAGTAGTATAGGAACTAGCGGGGGAGGCCAAGAGACCCAGTACTTC.

The chain recombines TRBV29-1 with TRBJ1-4, with D possibly being TRBD1 (6 bases). The V end lost 4 bases, the J end lost 2 bases, and 11 bases lay between the germline ends. Germline lookup yields CDR1 SQVTM and CDR2 ANQGSEA. This CDR3 spans 14 amino acids. The CDR3 DNA reads TGCAGCGTTGCCTACAGGGACACTAATGAAAAACTGTTTTTT. Translating gives CSVAYRDTNEKLFF.

The chain recombines TRBV28 with TRBJ2-7, with 14 bases identical to TRBD2. The CDR3 has 15 amino acids. CDR1 MDHEN and CDR2 SYDVKM come from the germline V gene. V shed 7 bases, J shed 7 bases, and the junction held 9 bases outside the gene matches. The DNA for the CDR3 is TGTGCCAGCAATCTAAGGGGACTAGCGGGAGTTGAGCAGTACTTC. This encodes CASNLRGLAGVEQYF.

CDR3 amino acids: CASSRQGQPQHF. The CDR3 bases are TGTGCCAGCAGCAGGCAGGGGCAGCCCCAGCATTTT. The chain employs TRBV2 and TRBJ1-5; possibly TRBD1 for D (6 bases). V dropped 6 bases and J dropped 7 bases, with 10 bases sitting between them. The CDR3 length is 12 residues. Germline CDR1 and CDR2: SNHLY and FYNNEI.

This clone was recorded only once. For the CDR3, the DNA is TGCGCCAGCAGCTTGGGGACAGGGGCGGGAGACACTGAAGCTTTCTTT. Its translation: CASSLGTGAGDTEAFF. The chain carries TRBV5-1 and TRBJ1-1, with 9 bases lining up with TRBD1. The V segment lost 0 bases and the J segment 3 bases; nucleotides outside the gene matches: 6. CDR1 and CDR2 (germline): SGHRS, YFSETQ. There are 16 residues in the CDR3. The full variable domain, completed using reference TRBV5-1 and TRBJ1-1, is KAGVTQTPRYLIKTRGQQVTLSCSPISGHRSVSWYQQTPGQGLQFLFEYFSETQRNKGNFPGRFSGRQFSNSRSEMNVSTLELGDSALYLCASSLGTGAGDTEAFFGQGTRLTVV.

This chain links TRBV9 with TRBJ1-1; D unresolved. The CDR3 has 15 residues. The V end lost 0 bases, the J end lost 1 base, and 10 bases lay between the germline ends. In germline, CDR1 is SGDLS, CDR2 YYNGEE. The CDR3 DNA reads as TGTGCCAGCAGCGTAGGAGGACTCCGGAACACTGAAGCTTTCTTT. Amino acid sequence: CASSVGGLRNTEAFF.

The chain links TRBV7-8 to TRBJ1-1; tentatively, D is TRBD1 (6 bases). The CDR3 has 15 residues. Between the trimmed V and J ends, which lost 5 bases and 2 bases, there was a span of 15 bases. Germline V gene data show CDR1 as SGHVS and CDR2 as FQNEAQ. CDR3 DNA: TGTGCCAGCAGCCAAGGACAGACCCAAAACACTGAAGCTTTCTTT. It codes for CASSQGQTQNTEAFF.

This sequence joins TRBV5-5 and TRBJ1-4, with 7 bases matching TRBD1. Losses at the gene ends were 4 bases for V and 10 bases for J; bases not matched to a gene: 7. Germline V lookup: CDR1 SGHKS, CDR2 YYEKEE (reference sequence). The CDR3 is 13 residues long. The DNA for the CDR3 is TGTGCCAGCAGCCGAGGACGACAGGGAAAACTGTTTTTT. Its protein product is CASSRGRQGKLFF.

The chain recombines TRBV9 with TRBJ2-7; D possibly corresponds to TRBD2 (6 bases). CDR3 length: 14 amino acids. V was clipped by 0 bases and J by 1 base, with 8 bases between them. Looked up from germline, CDR1 is SGDLS and CDR2 is YYNGEE. CDR3 sequence (DNA): TGTGCCAGCAGCGTAGGACGGGGGTCCTACGAGCAGTACTTC. Translating gives CASSVGRGSYEQYF.

The gene calls are TRBV25-1 and TRBJ2-5; D gene uncertain. The CDR3 runs 16 residues. V was clipped by 1 base and J by 4 bases, with 16 bases between them. Germline V gene lookup returns CDR1 MGHDK and CDR2 SYGVNS. This chain's CDR3 is CASSEFAGKGRETQYF. The DNA of the CDR3 is TGTGCCAGCAGTGAATTTGCAGGAAAGGGTCGAGAGACCCAGTACTTC.

The rearrangement joins TRBV28 to TRBJ2-7; the D is unclear. V lost 7 bases to trimming and J lost 2 bases, with 9 bases between them. The CDR3 totals 12 residues. Germline assignment: CDR1 MDHEN and CDR2 SYDVKM. The CDR3 reads CASTKRTYEQYF. CDR3 DNA: TGTGCCAGCACGAAAAGGACCTACGAGCAGTACTTC. Full variable domain (remainder filled in from reference TRBV28 and TRBJ2-7): DVKVTQSSRYLVKRTGEKVFLECVQDMDHENMFWYRQDPGLGLRLIYFSYDVKMKEKGDIPEGYSVSREKKERFSLILESASTNQTSMYLCASTKRTYEQYFGPGTRLTVT.